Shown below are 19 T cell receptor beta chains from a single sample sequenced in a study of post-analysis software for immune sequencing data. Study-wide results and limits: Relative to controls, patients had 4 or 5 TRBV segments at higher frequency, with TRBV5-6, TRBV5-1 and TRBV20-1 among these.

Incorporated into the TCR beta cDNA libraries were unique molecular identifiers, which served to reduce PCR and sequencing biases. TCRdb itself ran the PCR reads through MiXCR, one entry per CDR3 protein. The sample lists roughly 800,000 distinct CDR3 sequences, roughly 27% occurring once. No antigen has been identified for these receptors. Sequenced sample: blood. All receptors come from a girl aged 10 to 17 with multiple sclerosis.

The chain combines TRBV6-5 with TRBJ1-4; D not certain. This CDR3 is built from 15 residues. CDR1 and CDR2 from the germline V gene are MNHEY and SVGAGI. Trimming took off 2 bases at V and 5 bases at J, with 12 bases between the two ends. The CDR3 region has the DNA TGTGCCAGCAGTTACACGGGCAGACCGAATGAAAAACTGTTTTTT. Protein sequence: CASSYTGRPNEKLFF.

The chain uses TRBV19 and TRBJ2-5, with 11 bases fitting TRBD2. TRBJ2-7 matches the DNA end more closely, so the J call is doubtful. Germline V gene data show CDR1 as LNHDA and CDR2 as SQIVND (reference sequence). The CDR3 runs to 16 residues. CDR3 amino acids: CASSRSSGTSGYEQYF. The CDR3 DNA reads TGTGCCAGTAGTAGGTCCTCCGGGACTAGCGGCTACGAGCAGTACTTC.

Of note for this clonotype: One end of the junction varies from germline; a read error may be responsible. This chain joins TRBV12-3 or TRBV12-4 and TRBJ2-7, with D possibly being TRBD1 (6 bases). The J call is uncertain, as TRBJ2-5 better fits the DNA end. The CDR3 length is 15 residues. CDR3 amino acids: CANSSGTLGWETQYF. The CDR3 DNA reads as TGTGCCAACAGTTCCGGGACACTGGGTTGGGAGACCCAGTACTTC.

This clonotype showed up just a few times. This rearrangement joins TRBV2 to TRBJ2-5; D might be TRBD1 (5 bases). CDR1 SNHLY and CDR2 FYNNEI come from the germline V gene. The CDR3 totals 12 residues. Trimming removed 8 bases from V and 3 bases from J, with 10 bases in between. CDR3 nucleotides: TGTGCCAGCGTGCTAGGGGAAGAGACCCAGTACTTC. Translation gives CASVLGEETQYF.

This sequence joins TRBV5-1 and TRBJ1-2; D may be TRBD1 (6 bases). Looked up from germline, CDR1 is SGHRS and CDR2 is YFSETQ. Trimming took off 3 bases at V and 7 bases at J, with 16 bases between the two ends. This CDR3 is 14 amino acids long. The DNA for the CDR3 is TGCGCCAGCAGCTCGGGGGGCGCGACAAGTGGCTACACCTTC. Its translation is CASSSGGATSGYTF.

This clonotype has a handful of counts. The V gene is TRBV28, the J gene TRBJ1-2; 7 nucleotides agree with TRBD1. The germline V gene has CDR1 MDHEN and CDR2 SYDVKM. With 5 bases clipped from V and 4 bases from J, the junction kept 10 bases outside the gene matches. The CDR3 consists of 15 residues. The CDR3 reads CASSVGGTAAYGYTF. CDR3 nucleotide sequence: TGTGCCAGCAGTGTGGGAGGGACAGCCGCCTATGGCTACACCTTC.

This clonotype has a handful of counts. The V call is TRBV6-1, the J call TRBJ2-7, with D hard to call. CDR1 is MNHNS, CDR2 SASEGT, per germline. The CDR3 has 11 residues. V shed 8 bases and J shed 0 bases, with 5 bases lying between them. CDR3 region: CASYNSYEQYF. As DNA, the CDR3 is TGTGCCAGCTACAACTCCTACGAGCAGTACTTC.

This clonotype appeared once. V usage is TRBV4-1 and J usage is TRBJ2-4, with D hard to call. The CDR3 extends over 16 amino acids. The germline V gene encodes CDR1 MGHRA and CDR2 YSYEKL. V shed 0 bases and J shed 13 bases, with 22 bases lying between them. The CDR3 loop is CASSQDNQGPAFVQYF. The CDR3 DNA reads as TGCGCCAGCAGCCAAGACAATCAAGGCCCCGCGTTTGTGCAGTACTTC.

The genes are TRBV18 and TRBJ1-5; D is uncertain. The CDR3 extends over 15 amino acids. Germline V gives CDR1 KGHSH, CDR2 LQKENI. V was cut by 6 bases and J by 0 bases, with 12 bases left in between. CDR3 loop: CASSPSQNSNQPQHF. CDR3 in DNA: TGTGCCAGCTCTCCTTCACAGAATAGCAATCAGCCCCAGCATTTT.

The CDR3 nucleotides are TGTGCCAGCAGTGATGGCGGGCCTGCCAACGAGCAGTACTTC. Translating it yields CASSDGGPANEQYF. The rearrangement joins TRBV27 to TRBJ2-7, with D possibly matching TRBD2 (5 bases). V lost 5 bases and J lost 5, with 16 bases in between. Germline loops: CDR1 MNHEY, CDR2 SMNVEV (reference sequence). This CDR3 has 14 amino acids.

CDR3 residues: CASSPQSDTQYF. CDR3 nucleotide sequence: TGTGCCAGCTCACCACAATCAGATACGCAGTATTTT. The rearrangement links TRBV18 to TRBJ2-3; unclear D gene. Trimming removed 1 base at V and 4 bases at J, with 3 bases between. The CDR3 covers 12 residues. From germline, CDR1 is KGHSH and CDR2 LQKENI.

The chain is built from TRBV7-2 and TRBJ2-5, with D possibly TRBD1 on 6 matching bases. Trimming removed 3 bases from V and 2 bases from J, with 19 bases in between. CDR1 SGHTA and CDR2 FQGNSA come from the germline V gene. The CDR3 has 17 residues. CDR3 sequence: CASSLGPFGGRQETQYF. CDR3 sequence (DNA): TGTGCCAGCAGCTTGGGGCCTTTTGGGGGCCGTCAAGAGACCCAGTACTTC. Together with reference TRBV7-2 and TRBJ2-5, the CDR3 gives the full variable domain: GAGVSQSPSNKVTEKGKDVELRCDPISGHTALYWYRQSLGQGLEFLIYFQGNSAPDKSGLPSDRFSAERTGGSVSTLTIQRTQQEDSAVYLCASSLGPFGGRQETQYFGPGTRLLVL.

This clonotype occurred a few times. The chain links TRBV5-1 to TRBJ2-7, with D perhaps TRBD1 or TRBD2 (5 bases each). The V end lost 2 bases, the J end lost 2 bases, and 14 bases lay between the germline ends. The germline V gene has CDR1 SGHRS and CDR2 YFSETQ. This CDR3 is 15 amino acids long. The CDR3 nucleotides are TGCGCCAGCAGCTTTGGTCGGCAGGGAGCCTACGAGCAGTACTTC. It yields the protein CASSFGRQGAYEQYF.

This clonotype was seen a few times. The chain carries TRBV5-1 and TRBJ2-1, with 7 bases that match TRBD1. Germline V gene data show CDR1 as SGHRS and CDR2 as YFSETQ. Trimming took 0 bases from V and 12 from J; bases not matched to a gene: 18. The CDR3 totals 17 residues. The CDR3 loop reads CASSLVGRDSSIRGQFF. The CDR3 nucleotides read TGCGCCAGCAGCTTGGTTGGCCGGGACAGTTCAATTAGGGGGCAGTTCTTC.

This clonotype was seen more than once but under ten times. The CDR3 is CAISEGGKTYNEQFF. The DNA for the CDR3 is TGTGCCATCAGTGAGGGCGGGAAGACCTACAATGAGCAGTTCTTC. J is TRBJ2-1 and V is TRBV10-3; D perhaps matches TRBD2 (6 bases). The CDR3 loop spans 15 amino acids. Looked up from germline, CDR1 is ENHRY and CDR2 is SYGVKD. The ends were cut back, 2 bases at V and 2 bases at J, with 10 bases in the middle.

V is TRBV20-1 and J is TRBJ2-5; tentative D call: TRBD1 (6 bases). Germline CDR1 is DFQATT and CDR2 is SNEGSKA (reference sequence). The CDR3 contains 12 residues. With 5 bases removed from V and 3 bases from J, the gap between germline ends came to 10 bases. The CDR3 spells CSAGRTEETQYF. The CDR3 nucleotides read TGCAGTGCTGGCCGGACAGAAGAGACCCAGTACTTC.

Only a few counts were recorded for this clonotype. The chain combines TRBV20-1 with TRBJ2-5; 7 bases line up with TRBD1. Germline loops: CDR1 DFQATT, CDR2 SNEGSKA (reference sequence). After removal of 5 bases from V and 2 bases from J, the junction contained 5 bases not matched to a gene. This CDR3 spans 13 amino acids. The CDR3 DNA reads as TGCAGTGCTCCGGACAGGATTCAAGAGACCCAGTACTTC. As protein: CSAPDRIQETQYF.

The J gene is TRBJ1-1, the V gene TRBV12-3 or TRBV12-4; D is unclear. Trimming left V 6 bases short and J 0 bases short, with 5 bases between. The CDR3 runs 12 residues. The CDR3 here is CASSFVNTEAFF. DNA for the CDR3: TGTGCCAGCAGCTTCGTGAACACTGAAGCTTTCTTT.

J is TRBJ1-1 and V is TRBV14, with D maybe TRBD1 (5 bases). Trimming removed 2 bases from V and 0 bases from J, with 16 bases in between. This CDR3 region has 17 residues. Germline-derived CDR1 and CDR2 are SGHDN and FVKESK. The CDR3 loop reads CASSQSIAGELNTEAFF. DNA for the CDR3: TGTGCCAGCAGCCAATCCATTGCGGGGGAATTGAACACTGAAGCTTTCTTT.